Sequencing of this TCR beta chain was carried out in a study of cytomegalovirus exposure and HLA in healthy donors. Study results and caveats: TCR beta chains numbering more than 150 were designated cytomegalovirus-associated. Versus the approximately 700-donor mean, an Asian-associated ancestry cluster reportedly showed fewer N-insertions in a later analysis. A few chains tied to CMV proved CMV antigen-specific in vitro.

The V end was cut by 2 bases, the J end by 5 bases, with 10 bases between. CDR1 and CDR2 from the germline V gene are MDHEN and SYDVKM. There are 14 residues in the CDR3. Both 60 Vbeta primers and 13 Jbeta primers went into the PCR. Clones were read by immunoSEQ multiplex PCR, and TCRdb kept only the in-frame ones, dropping some. The sample has about 150,000 clones, about three quarters seen once; the top ten hold approximately 3.8%. Concerning this clone: What it recognizes is unknown.

The sequencing input was PBMCs. The source is a male donor in good health and CMV-seronegative. The chain has TRBV28 and TRBJ1-5; possible D gene TRBD1, 5 bases. In DNA, the CDR3 is TGTGCCAGCAGTTTACAGGGCCGTTATCAGCCCCAGCATTTT. Protein sequence: CASSLQGRYQPQHF. Supplemented by reference TRBV28 and TRBJ1-5, the full variable domain reads DVKVTQSSRYLVKRTGEKVFLECVQDMDHENMFWYRQDPGLGLRLIYFSYDVKMKEKGDIPEGYSVSREKKERFSLILESASTNQTSMYLCASSLQGRYQPQHFGDGTRLSIL.